This is a list of T cell receptor beta chains from one sample in a study of blood T cell repertoires in COVID-19. The protocol was immunoSEQ multiplex PCR, while the TCRdb copy is restricted to in-frame clones and leaves out a portion. The table shows about 64,000 clones, with just over 85% occurring only once. The sample taken for sequencing was peripheral blood. The source of these receptors is a middle-aged man with active COVID-19. Each CDR3 is given with its conserved first and last residue. D genes are given only for firm matches. Not all rows give a size; the values are once, few, many and, for expanded clones, a class.

d_call,cdr3_length,v_call,j_call,clone_size,cdr3_nt,cdr3_aa
NA,14,TRBV6-1,TRBJ2-7,NA,TGTGCCAGCAGTGAGCTGGGGCAGTCCTACGAGCAGTACTTC,CASSELGQSYEQYF
NA,10,TRBV28,TRBJ1-1,NA,TGTGCCTCCTGGAACACTGAAGCTTTCTTT,CASWNTEAFF
TRBD1,15,TRBV9,TRBJ2-5,NA,TGTGCCAGCAGCGTAGCGGACAGGTCCGGAGAGACCCAGTACTTC,CASSVADRSGETQYF
TRBD1,12,TRBV7-9,TRBJ1-2,NA,TGTGCCAGCAGCTTACCCCATGAAGGGGGCGACTTC,CASSLPHEGGDF
TRBD2,16,TRBV12-5,TRBJ2-3,NA,TGTGCTAGTGGTTTGGGGCTAGCGGGGGTCACAGATACGCAGTATTTT,CASGLGLAGVTDTQYF
NA,15,TRBV19,TRBJ2-3,NA,TGTGCCAGTGCCTTTGGGTGGGGAGGCACAGATACGCAGTATTTT,CASAFGWGGTDTQYF
TRBD2,16,TRBV5-4,TRBJ2-1,NA,TGTGCCAGCAGCTTGCCGGCGGGGGGTTCGGGGTATGAGCAGTTCTTC,CASSLPAGGSGYEQFF
NA,13,TRBV30,TRBJ1-1,NA,TGTGCCTGGAGGCTATCGGGGGTCACTGAAGCTTTCTTT,CAWRLSGVTEAFF
NA,12,TRBV7-9,TRBJ1-2,NA,TGTGCCAGCAGCTTAGACTTTTATGGCTACACCTTC,CASSLDFYGYTF
NA,14,TRBV5-5,TRBJ2-5,NA,TGTGCCAGCAGTTCCGGACAGCCCCAAGAGACCCAGTACTTC,CASSSGQPQETQYF
TRBD1,18,TRBV18,TRBJ2-2,NA,TGTGCCAGCTCATCGAAACCCCCGACAGGGACGAACACCGGGGAGCTGTTTTTT,CASSSKPPTGTNTGELFF
TRBD1,12,TRBV19,TRBJ1-2,NA,TGTGCCAGCCAGACAGGGGTGGGTGGCTACACCTTC,CASQTGVGGYTF
NA,14,TRBV19,TRBJ1-2,NA,TGTGCCAGTAGTCCTACACACGGGGACTATGGCTACACCTTC,CASSPTHGDYGYTF
NA,15,TRBV7-3,TRBJ2-2,NA,TGTGCCAGCAGCTTGACAGGAACGAACACCGGGGAGCTGTTTTTT,CASSLTGTNTGELFF
TRBD1,17,TRBV7-9,TRBJ1-6,NA,TGTGCCAGCAGCACCTGGACAGGGGGTCGCTATAATTCACCCCTCCACTTT,CASSTWTGGRYNSPLHF
NA,15,TRBV9,TRBJ2-7,once,TGTGCCAGCAGCAGGGGGGGCGGCAGCTCCTACGAGCAGTACTTC,CASSRGGGSSYEQYF
NA,16,TRBV1,TRBJ2-7,NA,TGCACCAGCAGCCAAGATCATAGCGGGAGCTCCTACGAGCAGTACTTC,CTSSQDHSGSSYEQYF
NA,14,TRBV7-3,TRBJ2-7,NA,TGTGCCAGCAGCTTAGACCCGGGGTCCTACGAGCAGTACTTC,CASSLDPGSYEQYF
NA,11,TRBV10-3,TRBJ2-7,few,TGTGCCATCAGTCCGGGGGACGAGCAGTACTTC,CAISPGDEQYF
NA,13,TRBV14,TRBJ2-1,NA,TGTGCCACCCAAACTAGCACGGGCAATGAGCAGTTCTTC,CATQTSTGNEQFF
NA,14,TRBV7-9,TRBJ1-1,NA,TGTGCCAGCAGCACTGTTTACAGGGTCGCTGAAGCTTTCTTT,CASSTVYRVAEAFF
NA,13,TRBV3-1/TRBV3-2,TRBJ1-4,NA,TGTGCCAGCAGCTTGGGACACGGGGAAAAACTGTTTTTT,CASSLGHGEKLFF
NA,13,TRBV9,TRBJ1-1,NA,TGTGCCAGCAGCGGGCAGGTGGACACTGAAGCTTTCTTT,CASSGQVDTEAFF
TRBD2,15,TRBV5-1,TRBJ2-5,NA,TGCGCCAGCAGCAGGGGTGCGGGGGGGCAAGAGACCCAGTACTTC,CASSRGAGGQETQYF
NA,14,TRBV24-1,TRBJ1-5,NA,TGTGCCACCAGTGATTTGGACTCCCAGAGGCCCCAGCATTTT,CATSDLDSQRPQHF
TRBD1,16,TRBV9,TRBJ2-7,NA,TGTGCCAGCAGCACCCCAGGGGGCCGGGGAACCTACGAGCAGTACTTC,CASSTPGGRGTYEQYF
NA,15,TRBV18,TRBJ1-1,NA,TGTGCCAGCTCACCCTCCCTGGGCGGGGCCCCTGAAGCTTTCTTT,CASSPSLGGAPEAFF
NA,15,TRBV6-6,TRBJ1-5,NA,TGTGCCAGCAGTTACCCGGGACAAGGCAATCAGCCCCAGCATTTT,CASSYPGQGNQPQHF
NA,15,TRBV11-2,TRBJ1-4,few,TGTGCCAGCAGCTCGCTGGCCCTAGGGAGTGAAAAACTGTTTTTT,CASSSLALGSEKLFF
TRBD1,15,TRBV29-1,TRBJ2-2,NA,TGCAGCGCCCCCGGGGGACAGGGGGCGAACGGGGAGCTGTTTTTT,CSAPGGQGANGELFF
NA,14,TRBV30,TRBJ2-7,NA,TGTGCCTGGAGTGTACCCCCAGGGACCTACGAGCAGTACTTC,CAWSVPPGTYEQYF
TRBD2,14,TRBV27,TRBJ2-7,NA,TGTGCCAGCAGTCTCAAGGGAGGGCCGTACGAGCAGTACTTC,CASSLKGGPYEQYF
NA,15,TRBV7-2,TRBJ1-2,NA,TGTGCCAGCAGCTTAGGGAGTGCCTCTAACTATGGCTACACCTTC,CASSLGSASNYGYTF
NA,13,TRBV19,TRBJ2-1,NA,TGTGCCAGTAGCTACTCGTCCGGGGATGAGCAGTTCTTC,CASSYSSGDEQFF
TRBD2,15,TRBV6-5,TRBJ2-1,NA,TGTGCCAGCAGTTACTCGACCAGCGGGAAGGGTGAGCAGTTCTTC,CASSYSTSGKGEQFF
NA,13,TRBV7-8,TRBJ2-7,NA,TGTGCCAGCAGCTTAAAAGGGGCGTACGAGCAGTACTTC,CASSLKGAYEQYF
TRBD2,15,TRBV10-3,TRBJ2-3,NA,TGTGCCATCAGTATACGGGAGGGACTCTTAGATACGCAGTATTTT,CAISIREGLLDTQYF
NA,16,TRBV9,TRBJ1-3,NA,TGTGCCAGCAGCCTCCAGCCGGGGGGTACGGGAAACACCATATATTTT,CASSLQPGGTGNTIYF
NA,15,TRBV20-1,TRBJ1-2,few,TGCAGTGCTAGTCTCAATATTGTAGCTAACTATGGCTACACCTTC,CSASLNIVANYGYTF
NA,15,TRBV9,TRBJ2-3,NA,TGTGCCAGCAGCGTGTCCGGGATCGGCACAGATACGCAGTATTTT,CASSVSGIGTDTQYF
TRBD2,14,TRBV18,TRBJ2-3,NA,TGTGCCAGCTCAAGGAAAGGGAGGGCAGATACGCAGTATTTT,CASSRKGRADTQYF
NA,12,TRBV5-4,TRBJ1-3,NA,TGTGCCAGCAGCACAGACGGAAACACCATATATTTT,CASSTDGNTIYF
TRBD1,14,TRBV9,TRBJ1-6,NA,TGTGCCAGCAGCACCCGACAGGGTGGGTCACCCCTCCACTTT,CASSTRQGGSPLHF
NA,13,TRBV6-5,TRBJ1-2,few,TGTGCCAGCAGGTTGACTAAAACGGGGGGCTACACCTTC,CASRLTKTGGYTF
NA,14,TRBV6-5,TRBJ2-7,NA,TGTGCCAGCACCTACGGGCAGGGACACTACGAGCAGTACTTC,CASTYGQGHYEQYF
NA,13,TRBV7-2,TRBJ2-5,NA,TGTGCCAGCAGCTTACAGGGCAAAGAGACCCAGTACTTC,CASSLQGKETQYF
NA,18,TRBV3-1/TRBV3-2,TRBJ2-1,NA,TGTGCCAGCAGCCCAAAGAAGATATCACTAGCCAGAGGCAATGAGCAGTTCTTC,CASSPKKISLARGNEQFF
TRBD2,17,TRBV19,TRBJ2-3,NA,TGTGCCAGTAGTATCCCATGGCGGGAGGGACTTTCGTATACGCAGTATTTT,CASSIPWREGLSYTQYF
TRBD2,13,TRBV10-3,TRBJ2-5,NA,TGTGCCATCAGTAGACTAGCGACTGAGACCCAGTACTTC,CAISRLATETQYF